Presented here are 28 T cell receptor beta chains from one specimen sequenced in a study of cytomegalovirus exposure and HLA in healthy donors. 60 Vbeta and 13 Jbeta primers were used in PCR. Libraries were prepared by immunoSEQ multiplex PCR; TCRdb keeps only in-frame clonotypes and omits some of them. Here the sample table reports roughly 58,000 clones. Material for sequencing was PBMCs. These receptors were obtained from a woman aged 50 to 65 in good health and CMV-seropositive.

V usage is TRBV7-2 and J usage is TRBJ1-5; TRBD1 aligns across 7 bases. V lost 5 bases, J lost 0 bases, and 4 bases stayed unmatched. CDR1 is SGHTA, CDR2 FQGNSA, per germline. The CDR3 is 15 residues long. The CDR3 DNA is TGTGCCAGCAGCCAACAGGGGTATAGCAATCAGCCCCAGCATTTT. Amino acids: CASSQQGYSNQPQHF.

The rearrangement joins TRBV21-1 to TRBJ1-3. TRBV21-1 has pseudogene status. The CDR3 runs 16 residues. The CDR3 protein is CASSKRWVRSGNTIYF. As DNA, the CDR3 is TGTGCCAGCAGCAAGAGGTGGGTTAGGTCTGGAAACACCATATATTTT.

V gene TRBV28 combines with J gene TRBJ1-1; D unclear. Trimming pared 3 bases from V and 1 base from J, leaving 9 bases between. CDR1 and CDR2 (germline): MDHEN, SYDVKM. The CDR3 totals 14 residues. The CDR3 sequence: CASSFRSQNTEAFF. The CDR3 region has the DNA TGTGCCAGCAGTTTCAGGTCCCAGAACACTGAAGCTTTCTTT.

The gene calls are TRBV6-5 and TRBJ2-4, with no clear D. The CDR3 contains 15 residues. Germline V gene sequence: CDR1 MNHEY, CDR2 SVGAGI. V lost 6 bases and J lost 2, with 14 bases in between. As DNA, the CDR3 is TGTGCCAGCAGGCCCTTGGTGCGGCCCAAAAACATTCAGTACTTC. It yields the protein CASRPLVRPKNIQYF.

The chain has TRBV4-1 and TRBJ1-3; D ambiguous. Germline-derived CDR1 and CDR2 are MGHRA and YSYEKL. With 0 bases removed from V and 3 bases from J, the gap between germline ends came to 12 bases. This CDR3 contains 16 residues. DNA of the CDR3: TGCGCCAGCAGCCAAGATGAAGGAGTGTATGGAAACACCATATATTTT. Amino acids: CASSQDEGVYGNTIYF.

This chain links TRBV6-6 with TRBJ2-7, with 7 bases that match TRBD1. The CDR3 is made up of 13 amino acids. Looked up from germline, CDR1 is MNHNY and CDR2 is SVGAGI (reference sequence). After removal of 6 bases from V and 1 base from J, the junction contained 3 bases not matched to a gene. The CDR3 sequence is CASSLGQSYEQYF. The CDR3 bases are TGTGCCAGCAGCTTGGGACAGTCCTACGAGCAGTACTTC.

J is TRBJ1-1 and V is TRBV6-5, with D perhaps matching TRBD1 (6 bases). Germline V gene sequence: CDR1 MNHEY, CDR2 SVGAGI. Trimming cost V 0 bases and J 5 bases, with 13 bases left between them. The CDR3 has 15 residues. Here the CDR3 reads CASSYSKGGATEAFF. CDR3 nucleotide sequence: TGTGCCAGCAGTTACTCCAAGGGGGGGGCTACTGAAGCTTTCTTT.

This chain connects TRBV6-1 to TRBJ1-4, with TRBD1 identical over 9 bases. The germline V gene has CDR1 MNHNS and CDR2 SASEGT. Trimming took 7 bases from V and 7 from J; bases not matched to a gene: 10. CDR3 length equals 15 residues. This chain's CDR3 is CASTLRGQGGEKLFF. As DNA, the CDR3 is TGTGCCAGCACCCTACGGGGACAGGGCGGTGAAAAACTGTTTTTT.

The chain recombines TRBV6-1 with TRBJ1-5; D is perhaps TRBD1 (6 bases). Germline V CDR1 and CDR2: MNHNS, SASEGT. V dropped 8 bases and J dropped 0 bases, with 14 bases sitting between them. The CDR3 contains 15 residues. The CDR3 DNA reads TGTGCCAGCGGAAGACAGGCAAATAGCAATCAGCCCCAGCATTTT. Its translation is CASGRQANSNQPQHF.

Comment on this clone: The sample holds other DNA sequences that translate to the same CDR3. The chain has TRBV5-1 and TRBJ2-7; D may be TRBD2 (6 bases). CDR1 is SGHRS, CDR2 YFSETQ, per germline. V lost 0 bases and J 0 bases, leaving 10 bases between the germline ends. This CDR3 comprises 15 residues. The CDR3 DNA reads TGCGCCAGCAGCTTGGATTACGGGAGCTCCTACGAGCAGTACTTC. Encoded protein: CASSLDYGSSYEQYF. Full variable domain (outside the CDR3, taken from reference TRBV5-1 and TRBJ2-7): KAGVTQTPRYLIKTRGQQVTLSCSPISGHRSVSWYQQTPGQGLQFLFEYFSETQRNKGNFPGRFSGRQFSNSRSEMNVSTLELGDSALYLCASSLDYGSSYEQYFGPGTRLTVT.

This chain connects TRBV19 to TRBJ2-3; 9 bases agree with TRBD1. Germline V gene sequence: CDR1 LNHDA, CDR2 SQIVND (reference sequence). The CDR3 has 15 amino acids. The V gene end was trimmed by 5 bases and the J gene end by 5 bases; junction bases not matched to a gene: 8. CDR3 coding DNA: TGTGCCAGTAGTCCCCTTGGGACAGGGATAGATACGCAGTATTTT. Protein sequence: CASSPLGTGIDTQYF. Using reference TRBV19 and TRBJ2-3 for the parts outside the CDR3, the full variable domain is DGGITQSPKYLFRKEGQNVTLSCEQNLNHDAMYWYRQDPGQGLRLIYYSQIVNDFQKGDIAEGYSVSREKKESFPLTVTSAQKNPTAFYLCASSPLGTGIDTQYFGPGTRLTVL.

CDR3 protein: CAWSYGTAKTEAFF. CDR3 bases: TGTGCCTGGAGTTACGGGACAGCAAAAACTGAAGCTTTCTTT. This rearrangement joins TRBV30 to TRBJ1-1, with 7 bases matching TRBD1. Germline V CDR1 and CDR2: GTSNPN, SVGIG (reference sequence). The trim removed 2 bases at V and 5 bases at J, leaving 8 bases unmatched. The CDR3 length is 14 residues.

This chain uses TRBV7-2 with TRBJ2-7; 13 nucleotides agree with TRBD2. The ends lost 4 bases at V and 3 bases at J; junction bases unmatched: 6. Germline CDR1 SGHTA, CDR2 FQGNSA. The CDR3 has 16 amino acids. CDR3: CASSSRTSGSRYEQYF. The CDR3 nucleotides are TGTGCCAGCAGCTCCAGGACTAGCGGGAGTCGCTACGAGCAGTACTTC.

The V call is TRBV4-1, the J call TRBJ2-5, with D perhaps matching TRBD2 (6 bases). Trimming shortened V by 4 bases and J by 2 bases, and 11 bases separated the two germline ends. The CDR3 loop spans 14 amino acids. In germline, CDR1 is MGHRA, CDR2 YSYEKL. The CDR3, as DNA: TGCGCCAGCAGCCGAGGAGGGCCGCAAGAGACCCAGTACTTC. This gives the protein CASSRGGPQETQYF.

The CDR3 spells CASSWHNEQFF. The CDR3 nucleotides are TGTGCCAGCAGCTGGCACAATGAGCAGTTCTTC. The chain is built from TRBV5-5 and TRBJ2-1; D remains ambiguous. Germline assignment: CDR1 SGHKS and CDR2 YYEKEE (reference sequence). V was clipped by 3 bases and J by 5 bases, with 3 bases between them. CDR3 size: 11 residues.

The J gene is TRBJ1-6, the V gene TRBV4-3; TRBD1 matches 7 bases. V shed 0 bases, J shed 10 bases, and the junction held 6 bases outside the gene matches. This CDR3 region has 15 residues. Per germline, CDR1 LGHNA and CDR2 YSLEER. DNA of the CDR3: TGCGCCAGCAGCCAAGACTGGACAGGCGGCTCACCCCTCCACTTT. Protein product: CASSQDWTGGSPLHF.

The rearrangement uses TRBV7-9 and TRBJ1-1; 7 nucleotides match TRBD1. The CDR3 has 12 amino acids. Trimming cost V 5 bases and J 11 bases; bases outside gene matches: 8. Germline V gene data show CDR1 as SEHNR and CDR2 as FQNEAQ (reference sequence). CDR3 sequence: CASSRSGTEAFF. The CDR3 nucleotides read TGTGCCAGCAGCCGAAGTGGGACAGAGGCTTTCTTT.

The CDR3 coding sequence is TGTGCCAGCAGCACTCGACAGGGTTACTCCTACAATGAGCAGTTCTTC. Protein sequence: CASSTRQGYSYNEQFF. This sequence joins TRBV9 and TRBJ2-1; 7 nucleotides agree with TRBD1. The length of the CDR3 is 16 residues. V was clipped by 4 bases and J by 0 bases; unmatched bases: 7. Looked up from germline, CDR1 is SGDLS and CDR2 is YYNGEE.

V usage is TRBV5-1 and J usage is TRBJ2-7, with 9 bases aligning to TRBD2. Germline loops: CDR1 SGHRS, CDR2 YFSETQ. V gave up 1 base and J gave up 6 bases; unmatched junction bases: 8. This CDR3 contains 15 residues. CDR3 loop: CASSLIAGGLGEQYF. The CDR3 nucleotides read TGCGCCAGCAGCTTGATTGCGGGGGGGCTAGGCGAGCAGTACTTC.

The chain has TRBV7-2 and TRBJ1-1; D uncertain. Germline V gene sequence: CDR1 SGHTA, CDR2 FQGNSA. The CDR3 runs to 15 residues. With 1 base removed from V and 8 bases from J, the gap between germline ends came to 17 bases. CDR3 sequence (DNA): TGTGCCAGCAGCTTAGGCGATCGGGGTTCTAGGGAAGCTTTCTTT. Its translation is CASSLGDRGSREAFF.

The genes are TRBV18 and TRBJ2-7; 13 bases are shared with TRBD2. J was trimmed by 7 bases and V by 3 bases; bases with no gene match: 9. The germline V gene encodes CDR1 KGHSH and CDR2 LQKENI. The CDR3 is made up of 16 amino acids. CDR3: CASSPLGLAGEGEQYF. The CDR3 bases are TGTGCCAGCTCACCCCTCGGACTAGCGGGAGAGGGGGAGCAGTACTTC.

The rearrangement links TRBV15 to TRBJ2-3; tentatively, D is TRBD2 (5 bases). The CDR3 sequence is 14 residues long. Germline CDR1 and CDR2: LNHNV and YYDKDF (reference sequence). With 0 bases removed from V and 6 bases from J, the gap between germline ends came to 10 bases. DNA for the CDR3: TGTGCCACCAGCAGAGACCCTAGCAAGGATACGCAGTATTTT. Translating gives CATSRDPSKDTQYF.

The chain couples TRBV5-1 to TRBJ2-2; D uncertain. The germline V gene encodes CDR1 SGHRS and CDR2 YFSETQ. V was trimmed by 0 bases and J by 1 base, leaving 10 bases between them. The CDR3 contains 16 residues. CDR3 DNA sequence: TGCGCCAGCAGCTTGGATTCGGGTAGGAACACCGGGGAGCTGTTTTTT. It encodes CASSLDSGRNTGELFF.

The CDR3 sequence is CASSLGVVGAYNQPQHF. The CDR3 DNA is TGTGCCAGCAGCTTAGGGGTTGTGGGCGCATATAATCAGCCCCAGCATTTT. The V and J genes are TRBV7-9 and TRBJ1-5; D not certain. Looked up from germline, CDR1 is SEHNR and CDR2 is FQNEAQ (reference sequence). This CDR3 region has 17 residues. V was trimmed by 1 base and J by 4 bases, leaving 17 bases between them.

The rearrangement uses TRBV7-2 and TRBJ2-7, with D possibly being TRBD2 (6 bases). The CDR3 runs to 15 residues. Germline CDR1 SGHTA, CDR2 FQGNSA. Trimming stripped 5 bases from V and 4 bases from J, with 18 bases between. CDR3: CASSGHKGLAYEQYF. CDR3 in DNA: TGTGCCAGCAGCGGACACAAGGGGCTAGCGTACGAGCAGTACTTC.

The chain links TRBV7-9 to TRBJ1-4; D might be TRBD1 (6 bases). CDR3 length: 15 amino acids. The V gene lost 5 bases and the J gene lost 6 bases, with 16 bases spanning the gap. From germline, CDR1 is SEHNR and CDR2 FQNEAQ (reference sequence). CDR3 nucleotide sequence: TGTGCCAGCAGCGCCCGACAGGAAAAGGATGAAAAACTGTTTTTT. Its protein product is CASSARQEKDEKLFF.

V is TRBV7-2 and J is TRBJ1-1; D gene ambiguous. V lost 2 bases and J 2 bases, leaving 6 bases between the germline ends. Germline V lookup: CDR1 SGHTA, CDR2 FQGNSA. The CDR3 has 13 residues. The CDR3 DNA reads as TGTGCCAGCAGCTTATCGTCTAACACTGAAGCTTTCTTT. The encoded protein is CASSLSSNTEAFF.

The rearrangement joins TRBV6-1 to TRBJ1-5; 7 nucleotides match TRBD1. CDR1 and CDR2 (germline): MNHNS, SASEGT. The length of the CDR3 is 13 residues. Trimming took 1 base from V and 6 from J; bases not matched to a gene: 0. The DNA of the CDR3 is TGTGCCAGCAGTGAAGACAGGGGTCAGCCCCAGCATTTT. It yields the protein CASSEDRGQPQHF.